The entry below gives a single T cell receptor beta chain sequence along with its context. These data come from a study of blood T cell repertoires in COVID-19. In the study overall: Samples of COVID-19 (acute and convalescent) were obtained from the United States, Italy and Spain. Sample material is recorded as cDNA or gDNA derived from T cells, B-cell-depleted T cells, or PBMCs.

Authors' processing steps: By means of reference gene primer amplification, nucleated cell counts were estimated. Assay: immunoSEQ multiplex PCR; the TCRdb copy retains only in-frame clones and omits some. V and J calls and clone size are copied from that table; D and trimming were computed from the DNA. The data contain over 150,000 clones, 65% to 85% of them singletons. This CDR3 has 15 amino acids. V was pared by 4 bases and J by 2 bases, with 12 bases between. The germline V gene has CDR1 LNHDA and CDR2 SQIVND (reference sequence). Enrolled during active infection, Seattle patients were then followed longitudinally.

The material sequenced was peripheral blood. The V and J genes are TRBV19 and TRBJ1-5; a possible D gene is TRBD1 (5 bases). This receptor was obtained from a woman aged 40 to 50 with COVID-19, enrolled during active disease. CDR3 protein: CASSSGARGNQPQHF. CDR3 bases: TGTGCCAGTAGTAGCGGGGCGCGTGGCAATCAGCCCCAGCATTTT.